This is a list of T cell receptor beta chains from one sample in a study of cytomegalovirus exposure and HLA in healthy donors. Produced via immunoSEQ multiplex PCR; TCRdb's table is partial and in-frame only. Of fewer than 140,000 clones listed, around 82% are singletons. Sequenced sample: PBMCs. The receptor set was obtained from a man aged 50-59 years in good health and CMV-seronegative. Both conserved end residues are trimmed from each CDR3.

v_call	cdr3_aa
TRBV6-1	ASSEVAGNTGELF
TRBV25-1	ASSELGPYEQY
TRBV6-5	ASSYIGQYGYT
TRBV28	AIGRRQDNSPLH
TRBV9	ASSPTAKTNSGANVLT
TRBV7-2	ASSSRSSSGNTIY
TRBV5-1	ASSSWAGIDNEQF
TRBV28	ASSIRELGGESLH
TRBV30	AWNPKEGQALRRAIY
TRBV6-6	ASSQGWNEQY
TRBV11-2	ASSLSDRNNEQF
TRBV6-1	ASRRADEKLF
TRBV6-1	ASSERRDTQY
TRBV11-2	ASSLDPPLATYQETQY
TRBV6-6	ASRGGGEGEAF
TRBV30	ALGDTEAF
TRBV7-9	ASSVSGVLNEKLF
TRBV7-2	ASSLGGGGGGEKLF
TRBV6-1	ASSEALSQPQH
TRBV28	ASSLAGDHQPQH
TRBV7-2	ASSLAQQNQQY
TRBV15	ATSRDLNTGELF
TRBV5-1	ASSLGTSGTDTQY
TRBV30	AWSPKQGNTEAF
TRBV5-1	ASSLWEDEQF
TRBV6-4	ASSDSGDRGEAF
TRBV7-2	ASSPGLAGGLDGQF
TRBV27	ASSLLFRTQNTGELF
TRBV15	ATSRGPSGGRELF
TRBV6-1	ASSASWGGSYGYT